This T cell receptor beta chain was sequenced for a study of blood T cell repertoires in COVID-19. About the study: Acute and convalescent COVID-19 specimens originated in the United States, Italy and Spain. Sample material is recorded as cDNA or gDNA derived from T cells, B-cell-depleted T cells, or PBMCs.

Method: immunoSEQ multiplex PCR; TCRdb's copy keeps in-frame clones and lacks some. The sample records about 250,000 clones, 82% being singletons. V was cut by 5 bases and J by 0 bases, with 14 bases left in between. Germline V CDR1 and CDR2: MDHEN, SYDVKM. CDR3 length: 16 amino acids. This chain links TRBV28 with TRBJ1-5, with D possibly TRBD1 on 6 matching bases. Input material: peripheral blood. The receptor's source is a woman aged 80 or older with active or convalescent COVID-19. DNA for the CDR3: TGTGCCAGCAGTAAAGGGGGTTCCCGTAGCAATCAGCCCCAGCATTTT. Protein product: CASSKGGSRSNQPQHF.